This T cell receptor beta chain was recorded in a study of shared clonotypes between healthy human individuals. Whole-study context: With ages of 18 to 49, the donors were a couple of women and a few men.

Of note for this clone: Its matching antigen is unknown.

Whole-study results and caveats: The study found 4.5% to 6% of naive CD4 clonotypes shared across several donors.

Naive CD8 isolation took CD45RO-negative cells positively selected for CCR7 and excluded terminally differentiated effector memory CD45RA+ cells. The study ran the assay at deep level. Clones were sequenced by immunoSEQ multiplex PCR, and TCRdb holds only the in-frame ones, with some missing. The profile shows approximately 590,000 clones, around 95% of them singletons. The receptor's source is a woman in her thirties in good health. Sample: naive CD8+ T cells sorted from blood.

The CDR3 DNA reads as TGTGCCAGCAGCCCACGGACTAGGCCGGGGGAGCAGTACTTC. It yields the protein CASSPRTRPGEQYF. The gene calls are TRBV7-9 and TRBJ2-7, with 7 bases aligning to TRBD2. With V trimmed by 5 bases and J by 7 bases, 11 bases remained unmatched. Germline V gene sequence: CDR1 SEHNR, CDR2 FQNEAQ (reference sequence). The CDR3 runs to 14 residues.